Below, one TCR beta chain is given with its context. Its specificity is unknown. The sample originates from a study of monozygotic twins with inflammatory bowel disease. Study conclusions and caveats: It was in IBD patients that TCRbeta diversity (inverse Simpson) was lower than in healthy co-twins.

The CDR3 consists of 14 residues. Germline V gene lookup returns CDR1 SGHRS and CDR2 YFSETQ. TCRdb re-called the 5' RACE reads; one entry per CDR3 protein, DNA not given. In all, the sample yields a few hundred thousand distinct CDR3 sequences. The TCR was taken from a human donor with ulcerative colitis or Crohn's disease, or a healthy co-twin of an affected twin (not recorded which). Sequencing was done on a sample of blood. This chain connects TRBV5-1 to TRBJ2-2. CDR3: CASSLGDGTGELFF.